This TCR beta chain comes out of a study of CD8 T cells in Susac syndrome. After extraction with the RNeasy kit, roughly 0.45 to 1 ug of the RNA was reverse transcribed using random hexamers. TCRdb fed the immunoSEQ multiplex PCR reads into MiXCR, producing one record per CDR3 protein. In the table there are some 180,000 distinct CDR3 sequences, 85% to 95% of which are singletons. The V end was cut by 8 bases, the J end by 4 bases, with 14 bases between. The CDR3 length is 13 residues. CDR1 and CDR2 (germline): GTSNPN, SVGIG (reference sequence). The clonotype comes from a human donor with Susac syndrome. Sequenced material: CD4+ T cells from PBMCs. The chain carries TRBV30 and TRBJ1-4; D ambiguous. CDR3: CAVAGNLNEKLFF. DNA for the CDR3: TGTGCCGTCGCCGGGAACCTTAATGAAAAACTGTTTTTT.